The clone carrying this TCR beta chain was detected ten times or more. These data belong to a study of human T cells and chemical hapten exposure. At the level of the study: Alopecia areata, totalis or universalis affected patients, mainly female.

Trimming removed 0 bases from V and 7 bases from J, with 11 bases in between. Germline CDR1 and CDR2: SGHRS and YFSETQ. The length of the CDR3 is 13 residues. Time point reported: patch test 2, 6 weeks after DPC sensitization. Regarding treatment: therapeutic diphenylcyclopropenone sensitization with weekly scalp DPC. TCRdb re-derived calls from the RACE reads in MiXCR, one entry per CDR3 protein. The top ten hold around 2.2% of the sample, which has approximately 90,000 distinct CDR3 sequences, roughly 11% seen once. The sequences come from whole blood, collected in connection with sensitization to the hapten diphenylcyclopropenone (DPC). This clonotype was sampled from a man in his forties with alopecia areata. Some clones in this sample may be carry-over from other donors' samples. The rearrangement joins TRBV5-1 to TRBJ2-7; D could derive from TRBD1 or TRBD2 (5 bases each). CDR3 bases: TGCGCCAGCAGCTTGGGAGGGACGGGGGAGCAGTACGTC. Its translation is CASSLGGTGEQYV.